This T cell receptor beta chain appears in the sequencing data of a study of T cell repertoires in cytomegalovirus infection. On the study more broadly: Both recently identified HLA-C-restricted and well-studied HLA-B-restricted CMV epitopes were used in the study. Public signatures in TCR beta pointed to CMV infection and matching HLA type. Findings of the study overall: The cumulative frequency of public TCR beta families distinguished individuals who carried CMV together with the relevant HLA. CMV-specific TCR beta clonotypes restricted by HLA-C dominated the ex vivo response.

Germline values: CDR1 SGHVS, CDR2 FNYEAQ. The CDR3 totals 14 residues. Trimming removed 7 bases at V and 3 bases at J, with 15 bases between. This clonotype showed up many times. What it binds is not known. TCRdb called the reads again in MiXCR, with one record for every CDR3 protein. Of 700,000 to 950,000 distinct CDR3 sequences listed, approximately 32% were seen once; the top ten hold 12%. This clonotype was sampled from a human donor in good health (CMV status not recorded). Some clones in this sample may be carry-over from other donors' samples. This chain uses TRBV7-6 with TRBJ1-1; D possibly corresponds to TRBD1 (5 bases). Sequencing was performed on cultured CD8+ T cells from PBMCs, taken from culture after CMV antigen stimulation. In nucleotides, the CDR3 is TGTGCCAGCACCCCCCGTGGGGGAGACACTGAAGCTTTCTTT. This translates into CASTPRGGDTEAFF.